These 27 T cell receptor beta chains share one sample of origin, sequenced in a study of T cell repertoires in cytomegalovirus infection. From the reads, TCRdb called clonotypes with MiXCR, one entry per CDR3 protein. This table has some 700,000 distinct CDR3 sequences, approximately 40% appearing once. The sequenced sample was PBMCs. These receptors were collected from a human donor in good health (CMV status not recorded). Some clones in this sample may be carry-over from other donors' samples.

The CDR3 DNA follows: TGCAGTGCTAGAGAGTCGGGGGGTTTATTTGAAAAACTGTTTTTT. Amino acids: CSARESGGLFEKLFF. The rearrangement uses TRBV20-1 and TRBJ1-4, with TRBD1 as a possible D gene (5 bases). This CDR3 is 15 amino acids long. CDR1 is DFQATT and CDR2 is SNEGSKA in the germline V gene (reference sequence). The V gene lost 0 bases and the J gene lost 7 bases, with 15 bases spanning the gap.

This clonotype has a single count. The chain couples TRBV28 to TRBJ1-1; no definite D call. V was pared by 3 bases and J by 5 bases, with 13 bases between. The CDR3 has 14 amino acids. Looked up from germline, CDR1 is MDHEN and CDR2 is SYDVKM. The CDR3 reads CASSFPLRTTEAFF. DNA for the CDR3: TGTGCCAGCAGTTTTCCTCTAAGAACAACTGAAGCTTTCTTT.

Regarding this clonotype: This may be a read error, as it is one base from a much larger clone. The conserved phenylalanine or tryptophan is not found at the CDR3 terminus, so this likely reflects a read error. The chain couples TRBV7-2 to TRBJ2-1; 7 nucleotides align to TRBD2. CDR3 length: 12 residues. Per germline, CDR1 SGHTA and CDR2 FQGNSA. J lost 9 bases, V lost 7 bases, and 6 bases had no gene match. The CDR3: CASKQAGREQFL. The DNA of the CDR3 is TGTGCCAGCAAACAAGCGGGACGTGAGCAGTTCTTA.

This chain connects TRBV20-1 to TRBJ2-1, with D unclear. The length of the CDR3 is 12 residues. V was cut by 0 bases and J by 7 bases, with 7 bases left in between. Germline CDR1 reads DFQATT; CDR2 reads SNEGSKA (reference sequence). DNA for the CDR3: TGCAGTGCTAGAGATGCGGAGAATGAGCAGTTCTTC. Translating gives CSARDAENEQFF.

This clonotype was counted a few times. The rearrangement uses TRBV28 and TRBJ1-4; D is unclear. The CDR3 consists of 14 residues. Germline V lookup: CDR1 MDHEN, CDR2 SYDVKM. V was pared by 6 bases and J by 6 bases, with 14 bases between. The CDR3 nucleotides read TGTGCCAGCAGCCGCCGACCCGCTGATGAAAAACTGTTTTTT. This encodes CASSRRPADEKLFF.

The table lists this clonotype with a few counts. This chain uses TRBV2 with TRBJ2-7; possibly TRBD1 for D (6 bases). Trimming stripped 4 bases from V and 2 bases from J, with 12 bases between. Germline V gives CDR1 SNHLY, CDR2 FYNNEI. This CDR3 comprises 14 residues. CDR3 sequence reads: CASSVLDRTYEQYF. The CDR3 DNA follows: TGTGCCAGCAGTGTACTTGACAGGACCTACGAGCAGTACTTC.

This clonotype was found a few times. The chain uses TRBV6-1 and TRBJ2-2, with 8 bases fitting TRBD1. The CDR3 has 16 residues. Per germline, CDR1 MNHNS and CDR2 SASEGT. The ends lost 2 bases at V and 3 bases at J; junction bases unmatched: 5. The CDR3, as DNA: TGTGCCAGCAGTGAACAGGGGGCGCCGGACACCGGGGAGCTGTTTTTT. Protein product: CASSEQGAPDTGELFF.

The rearrangement joins TRBV7-9 to TRBJ2-5, with D uncertain. Trimming removed 9 bases at V and 4 bases at J, with 6 bases between. Germline V gene data show CDR1 as SEHNR and CDR2 as FQNEAQ (reference sequence). The CDR3 spans 10 residues. DNA for the CDR3: TGTGCCAGTCAATCAGAGACCCAGTACTTC. Translation gives CASQSETQYF.

The CDR3: CASSLTPPLTSGGVQYF. The CDR3 DNA reads as TGTGCCAGCAGCTTAACCCCCCCACTCACTAGCGGGGGGGTGCAGTATTTT. This sequence joins TRBV7-3 and TRBJ2-3; 13 nucleotides align to TRBD2. The V segment lost 0 bases and the J segment 11 bases; nucleotides outside the gene matches: 11. The CDR3 length is 17 residues. CDR1 is SGHTA and CDR2 is FQGTGA in the germline V gene. Drawing the rest from reference TRBV7-3 and TRBJ2-3, the complete variable domain is GAGVSQTPSNKVTEKGKYVELRCDPISGHTALYWYRQSLGQGPEFLIYFQGTGAADDSGLPNDRFFAVRPEGSVSTLKIQRTERGDSAVYLCASSLTPPLTSGGVQYFGPGTRLTVL.

A remark on this clonotype: A much larger clone is a single base away; this may be a read error. This rearrangement joins TRBV7-2 to TRBJ1-6; D is ambiguous. Germline lookup yields CDR1 SGHTA and CDR2 FQGNSA. The germline V and J ends were trimmed by 6 bases and 8 bases, with 20 bases remaining between them. The CDR3 has 16 residues. CDR3 in DNA: TGTGCCAGCAGATTACCGGCTCTAGAGGAGGATTCACCCCTCCACTTT. The encoded protein is CASRLPALEEDSPLHF. The full variable domain, in which reference TRBV7-2 and TRBJ1-6 provide the parts outside the CDR3, is GAGVSQSPSNKVTEKGKDVELRCDPISGHTALYWYRQSLGQGLEFLIYFQGNSAPDKSGLPSDRFSAERTGGSVSTLTIQRTQQEDSAVYLCASRLPALEEDSPLHFGNGTRLTVT.

This clonotype was picked up a small number of times. The rearrangement joins TRBV12-3 or TRBV12-4 to TRBJ1-2, with 7 bases that match TRBD1. Trimming cost V 6 bases and J 5 bases; bases outside gene matches: 15. The CDR3 consists of 16 residues. The CDR3, as DNA: TGTGCCAGCAGCCCTTCTCGGGACGGCAGGGGGTATGGCTACACCTTC. Translating it yields CASSPSRDGRGYGYTF.

V is TRBV2 and J is TRBJ1-6; no firm D call. CDR3 size: 16 residues. Trimming removed 2 bases from V and 7 bases from J, with 15 bases in between. Germline CDR1 is SNHLY and CDR2 is FYNNEI. CDR3 protein: CASSELGSGRNSPLHF. The CDR3 DNA sequence: TGTGCCAGCAGTGAATTGGGGTCGGGGAGGAATTCACCCCTCCACTTT.

This clonotype was detected many times. This sequence joins TRBV7-2 and TRBJ1-3, with D possibly TRBD1 on 6 matching bases. The V end lost 6 bases, the J end lost 4 bases, and 16 bases lay between the germline ends. CDR1 and CDR2 from the germline V gene are SGHTA and FQGNSA. The CDR3 sequence is 15 residues long. The CDR3 bases are TGTGCCAGCAGAAGGGGGGCGACAGGCGGAAACACCATATATTTT. It encodes CASRRGATGGNTIYF.

This clonotype was detected a few times. This sequence joins TRBV6-6 and TRBJ2-7; 9 positions match TRBD1. The CDR3 is made up of 14 amino acids. Germline V lookup: CDR1 MNHNY, CDR2 SVGAGI (reference sequence). V gave up 6 bases and J gave up 4 bases; unmatched junction bases: 7. The CDR3 DNA follows: TGTGCCAGCAGCCTTCCTGGGACAGGGTACGAGCAGTACTTC. This codes for CASSLPGTGYEQYF.

Of note for this clonotype: The junction and the germline gene differ at one end; a read error may be behind it. The chain uses TRBV7-6 and TRBJ1-3; D may be TRBD1 (6 bases). The CDR3 contains 14 residues. Per germline, CDR1 SGHVS and CDR2 FNYEAQ. This chain's CDR3 is CALSLAGVVNTIYW. CDR3 nucleotide sequence: TGTGCCCTCAGCTTAGCAGGGGTAGTAAACACCATATATTGG.

The chain couples TRBV2 to TRBJ2-5; 11 bases agree with TRBD2. The CDR3 has 16 residues. CDR1 is SNHLY and CDR2 is FYNNEI in the germline V gene. V shed 5 bases and J 3 bases; nucleotides not matched to a gene: 8. DNA for the CDR3: TGTGCCAGCAGTCCTGGACTAGCGGGCCTCAAAGAGACCCAGTACTTC. It is translated as CASSPGLAGLKETQYF.

This chain joins TRBV2 and TRBJ2-3; weak D call: TRBD2 (6 bases). The CDR3 is made up of 13 amino acids. Trimming cost V 8 bases and J 3 bases, with 12 bases left between them. Germline lookup yields CDR1 SNHLY and CDR2 FYNNEI. The CDR3 reads CASWDFETDTQYF. The CDR3 DNA reads as TGTGCCAGCTGGGACTTCGAAACAGATACGCAGTATTTT.

This clonotype was seen more than once but under ten times. The V call is TRBV24-1, the J call TRBJ1-1; D is uncertain. The CDR3 runs to 14 residues. Germline V gene lookup returns CDR1 KGHDR and CDR2 SFDVKD. V shed 5 bases and J shed 0 bases, with 9 bases lying between them. CDR3 in DNA: TGTGCCACCAGTGGAACAGATTTGAACACTGAAGCTTTCTTT. Translating it yields CATSGTDLNTEAFF.

The sample holds a few counts of this clonotype. The chain links TRBV19 to TRBJ2-3; 8 nucleotides agree with TRBD1. The CDR3 covers 15 residues. Unmatched junction bases numbered 5, after V lost 6 bases and J lost 0 bases. From germline, CDR1 is LNHDA and CDR2 SQIVND (reference sequence). This CDR3 is CASSSTGVSTDTQYF. As DNA, the CDR3 is TGTGCCAGTAGCTCGACAGGGGTCAGCACAGATACGCAGTATTTT.

This chain links TRBV7-2 with TRBJ1-5; the D gene is possibly TRBD1 (5 bases). The CDR3 contains 14 residues. The germline V gene encodes CDR1 SGHTA and CDR2 FQGNSA. The ends were cut back, 0 bases at V and 5 bases at J, with 8 bases in the middle. CDR3 bases: TGTGCCAGCAGCTTAGCGAGGGGCGATCAGCCCCAGCATTTT. It specifies CASSLARGDQPQHF.

This clonotype was found a few times. The chain has TRBV7-2 and TRBJ2-3; 11 bases match TRBD2. J was trimmed by 2 bases and V by 4 bases; bases with no gene match: 8. The CDR3 has 17 residues. The V gene's germline CDR1 is SGHTA and CDR2 FQGNSA. CDR3 region: CASSYNSGRGPTDTQYF. CDR3 bases: TGTGCCAGCAGCTACAATAGCGGGAGGGGACCCACAGATACGCAGTATTTT. Filled out from reference TRBV7-2 and TRBJ2-3, the complete variable domain reads GAGVSQSPSNKVTEKGKDVELRCDPISGHTALYWYRQSLGQGLEFLIYFQGNSAPDKSGLPSDRFSAERTGGSVSTLTIQRTQQEDSAVYLCASSYNSGRGPTDTQYFGPGTRLTVL.

The rearrangement links TRBV25-1 to TRBJ1-2; 7 nucleotides align to TRBD1. Trimming at V came to 3 bases and at J to 5 bases, leaving 15 bases not matched to a gene. Per the germline V gene, CDR1 is MGHDK and CDR2 is SYGVNS. The CDR3 runs to 17 residues. Here the CDR3 reads CASSDSAGGQTSYGYTF. Written as DNA, the CDR3 is TGTGCCAGCAGTGACTCGGCGGGGGGACAGACCTCTTATGGCTACACCTTC.

With regard to this clonotype: This clone may be a read error of a much larger clone one base away. The V and J genes are TRBV4-1 and TRBJ2-5; possibly TRBD1 for D (7 bases). The V end was cut by 4 bases, the J end by 9 bases, with 21 bases between. The CDR3 covers 15 residues. CDR1 is MGHRA, CDR2 YSYEKL, per germline. The CDR3 sequence is CASSLQGGAREAQYF. CDR3 bases: TGCGCCAGCAGCCTACAAGGGGGCGCGAGGGAGGCCCAGTACTTC.

This clonotype was counted only a few times. The chain employs TRBV10-3 and TRBJ2-7; no clear D gene. The V gene's germline CDR1 is ENHRY and CDR2 SYGVKD. Trimming removed 10 bases at V and 3 bases at J, with 10 bases between. The CDR3 covers 11 residues. CDR3 nucleotides: TGTGCCACCGACGGTGGCTACGAGCAGTACTTC. Residues: CATDGGYEQYF.

There are a few counts of this clonotype. V usage is TRBV25-1 and J usage is TRBJ1-3, with D possibly being TRBD1 (5 bases). The germline V and J ends were trimmed by 4 bases and 3 bases, with 10 bases remaining between them. The germline V gene encodes CDR1 MGHDK and CDR2 SYGVNS. The CDR3 runs to 14 residues. The CDR3 sequence: CASSATEYGNTIYF. CDR3 sequence (DNA): TGTGCCAGCAGTGCGACAGAGTATGGAAACACCATATATTTT. Together with reference TRBV25-1 and TRBJ1-3, the CDR3 gives the full variable domain: EADIYQTPRYLVIGTGKKITLECSQTMGHDKMYWYQQDPGMELHLIHYSYGVNSTEKGDLSSESTVSRIRTEHFPLTLESARPSHTSQYLCASSATEYGNTIYFGEGSWLTVV.

This clonotype was counted a few times. The chain carries TRBV10-3 and TRBJ1-1; 8 bases are a match to TRBD1. Per the germline V gene, CDR1 is ENHRY and CDR2 is SYGVKD. The CDR3 spans 14 residues. V trimming: 7 bases; J trimming: 2 bases; junction bases outside the gene matches: 6. CDR3 in DNA: TGTGCCATCACCTCTGGACAGGGAAACACTGAAGCTTTCTTT. This sequence encodes CAITSGQGNTEAFF.

This clonotype was seen repeatedly, ten times or more. The gene calls are TRBV6-2 or TRBV6-3 and TRBJ2-1; 10 nucleotides line up with TRBD2. Unmatched junction bases numbered 5, after V lost 5 bases and J lost 10 bases. Germline V gene lookup returns CDR1 MNHEY and CDR2 SVGEGT. The CDR3 runs to 13 residues. The chain's CDR3 is CASSAQREGEQFF. The CDR3 DNA is TGTGCCAGCAGTGCCCAGCGGGAGGGAGAGCAGTTCTTC.